These T cell receptor beta chains were read from a single sample in a study of blood T cells in healthy people across ages. TCRdb used MiXCR to reprocess the 5' RACE reads, holding one entry per CDR3 protein. Of about 570,000 distinct CDR3 sequences listed, roughly a quarter are singletons. The specimen sequenced was blood. The receptors shown here come from a woman in her sixties or seventies in good health. CDR3s include the opening cysteine and the closing phenylalanine or tryptophan. The D gene is left open where the match is weak. Clone size appears in some rows only: once, few, many, or a class for an expanded clone.

size,V,J,D,DNA,CDR3
.,TRBV10-2,TRBJ2-1,.,TGTGCCAGCAGTTACGGTACGGGGAGCGTCTACAATGAGCAGTTCTTC,CASSYGTGSVYNEQFF
.,TRBV30,TRBJ1-2,TRBD1,TGTGCCTGGTGGACAGGAACGATTTACACCTTC,CAWWTGTIYTF
many,TRBV7-2,TRBJ2-5,.,TGTGCCAGCAGCTCCCGACAGCAAGAGACCCAGTACTTC,CASSSRQQETQYF
few,TRBV29-1,TRBJ2-1,.,TGCAGCGTTGAAGAGCTGGGCGGAGGGGTCAATGAGCAGTTCTTC,CSVEELGGGVNEQFF
few,TRBV29-1,TRBJ2-5,.,TGCAGCGTGGGGGGAGGGGGAAAAGAGACCCAGTACTTC,CSVGGGGKETQYF
.,TRBV18,TRBJ1-2,.,TGTGCCAGCTCACCAAGCATGGGAGCTAACTATGGCTACACCTTC,CASSPSMGANYGYTF
.,TRBV5-1,TRBJ2-3,.,TGCGCCAGCAGCTTAACAGGTTTTCGAACAGATACGCAGTATTTT,CASSLTGFRTDTQYF
.,TRBV6-5,TRBJ1-1,.,TGTGCCAGCATTAGACGGACGGATGGTGAAGCTTTCTTT,CASIRRTDGEAFF
.,TRBV20-1,TRBJ1-5,.,TGCAGTGCTAGAGATTATAGCAATCAGCCCCAGCATTTT,CSARDYSNQPQHF
few,TRBV5-1,TRBJ2-5,.,TGCGCCAGCAGCGTTAGTAGAGAGACCCAGTACTTC,CASSVSRETQYF
many,TRBV5-1,TRBJ2-5,.,TGCGCCAGCAGCTTCCCGGGGGAGACCCAGTACTTC,CASSFPGETQYF
.,TRBV6-1,TRBJ2-1,.,TGTGCCAGCAGTGTGTGGTTGGAGGAGGCGCGGTACAATGAGCAGTTCTTC,CASSVWLEEARYNEQFF
.,TRBV12-3/TRBV12-4,TRBJ1-2,.,TGTGCCAGCAGTTTATCTAGATCCTCTGGCTACACCTTC,CASSLSRSSGYTF
many,TRBV12-5,TRBJ2-7,TRBD1,TGTGCTAGTGGTTTGGTAAGGGGGCTCCACTACGAGCAGTACTTC,CASGLVRGLHYEQYF
few,TRBV15,TRBJ1-1,.,TGTGCCACCAGCAGAGTGGGTAGGGACACTGAAGCTTTCTTT,CATSRVGRDTEAFF
.,TRBV5-1,TRBJ1-2,.,TGCGCCAGCAGCTTGTCGGGGGGAAACTATGGCTACACCTTC,CASSLSGGNYGYTF
.,TRBV7-2,TRBJ1-2,TRBD1,TGTGCCAGCAGTCCCCGGGACAGGGATTATGGTGGCTACACCTTC,CASSPRDRDYGGYTF
.,TRBV25-1,TRBJ2-1,.,TGTGCCAGCAGTGACCCAGGACTCCTCTACAATGAGCAGTTCTTC,CASSDPGLLYNEQFF
few,TRBV6-5,TRBJ2-2,TRBD1,TGTGCCAGCAGTTACAGGGGGACAGGGCTAGTCGGGGAGCTGTTTTTT,CASSYRGTGLVGELFF
.,TRBV2,TRBJ2-7,.,TGTGCCAGCAGGGAGTTTACGGGCGAGCAGTACTTC,CASREFTGEQYF
.,TRBV12-3/TRBV12-4,TRBJ1-3,TRBD1,TGTGCCAGCAGACGACAGGGCTCAGGAGGATCTGGAAACACCATATATTTT,CASRRQGSGGSGNTIYF
few,TRBV6-6,TRBJ1-5,TRBD1,TGTGCCAGCAGTTATTGGGGACAGGATCAGCCCCAGCATTTT,CASSYWGQDQPQHF
.,TRBV20-1,TRBJ2-1,.,TGCAGTGCTAAGAAAAATGAGCAGTTCTTC,CSAKKNEQFF
.,TRBV4-1,TRBJ2-5,TRBD2,TGCGCCAGCAGCCCGCTCGGGGGGAGCTCGGGGACCCAGTACTTC,CASSPLGGSSGTQYF
.,TRBV7-2,TRBJ1-2,.,TGTGCCAGCAGCGTAGGGGGGACGGCGGCTAACTATGGCTACACCTTC,CASSVGGTAANYGYTF
few,TRBV20-1,TRBJ1-5,TRBD1,TGCAGTGCTAGACCAGGGGGCTACAATCAGCCCCAGCATTTT,CSARPGGYNQPQHF
few,TRBV7-9,TRBJ1-5,.,TGTGCCAGCAGAATGGGCCCAGATCAGCCCCAGCATTTT,CASRMGPDQPQHF
.,TRBV20-1,TRBJ2-1,TRBD1,TGCAGTGCTAACTACAGGGGGCAGAGGAATGAGCGGTTCTTC,CSANYRGQRNERFF
many,TRBV11-2,TRBJ1-4,.,TGTGCCAGCAGCTTAGAGGGTTTCTCTGAAAAACTGTTTTTT,CASSLEGFSEKLFF
few,TRBV4-1,TRBJ2-3,.,TGCGCCAGCAGCCCGGAAGGGATACGGTCCTGGACAGATACGCAGTATTTT,CASSPEGIRSWTDTQYF
.,TRBV5-1,TRBJ2-3,TRBD1,TGCGCCAGCAGCGGGGGACAGGGAGGGGGCACAGATACGCAGTATTTT,CASSGGQGGGTDTQYF
few,TRBV20-1,TRBJ2-3,TRBD2,TGCAGTGCTAGAGACCACGGCGGGGGGAACACAGATACGCAGTATTTT,CSARDHGGGNTDTQYF